The present entry profiles one T cell receptor beta chain with its context. As yet, its antigen is unknown. This sample was taken from a study of T cell repertoires in ileal Crohn's disease. Study summary: Every patient was operated on for stricturing (about 60%) or penetrating (about 40%) complications.

Regarding the study as a whole: Mucosal expansions were suggested to be mainly CD8 T cells.

Repertoires were generated with immunoSEQ multiplex PCR, while TCRdb's copy carries only in-frame clones and drops some. The repertoire holds 16,000 or so clones, with 92% as singletons. The V gene's germline CDR1 is SNHLY and CDR2 FYNNEI. V lost 5 bases to trimming and J lost 8 bases, with 16 bases between them. CDR3 length: 13 residues. The time point: inflamed ileum from the surgical specimen. The sample comprised ileal tissue. This receptor was obtained from an adult with Crohn's disease. This chain links TRBV2 with TRBJ2-7; tentatively, D is TRBD1 (6 bases). The CDR3, as DNA: TGTGCCAGCAGTTCCTTGGGACAACACAAGCAGTACTTC. It encodes CASSSLGQHKQYF. Full variable domain (remainder filled in from reference TRBV2 and TRBJ2-7): EPEVTQTPSHQVTQMGQEVILRCVPISNHLYFYWYRQILGQKVEFLVSFYNNEISEKSEIFDDQFSVERPDGSNFTLKIRSTKLEDSAMYFCASSSLGQHKQYFGPGTRLTVT.